Listed here are 13 T cell receptor beta chains from one sample, sequenced in a study of T cell responses to AZD1222 COVID-19 vaccine. Produced via immunoSEQ multiplex PCR; TCRdb's table is partial and in-frame only. The repertoire consists of more than 40,000 clones, with less than 95% occurring once and the leading ten covering about two fifths. Sequenced material: peripheral blood, taken 28 days after the second AZD1222 dose. The receptors come from an adult who received the AZD1222 COVID-19 vaccine.

The chain employs TRBV5-4 and TRBJ1-2, with a weak D call TRBD1 (5 bases). The CDR3 is made up of 12 amino acids. Germline values: CDR1 SGHNT, CDR2 YYREEE (reference sequence). V was trimmed by 1 base and J by 8 bases, leaving 9 bases between them. The DNA for the CDR3 is TGTGCCAGCAGCTTGCCAGGGATAGGCTACACCTTC. Protein sequence: CASSLPGIGYTF. Filled out from reference TRBV5-4 and TRBJ1-2, the complete variable domain reads ETGVTQSPTHLIKTRGQQVTLRCSSQSGHNTVSWYQQALGQGPQFIFQYYREEENGRGNFPPRFSGLQFPNYSSELNVNALELDDSALYLCASSLPGIGYTFGSGTRLTVV.

The V call is TRBV5-8, the J call TRBJ1-1, with TRBD1 matching over 11 bases. The germline CDR1 and CDR2 sequences are SGHTS and YDEGEE. The CDR3 extends over 17 amino acids. The trim removed 0 bases at V and 5 bases at J, leaving 9 bases unmatched. The CDR3 here is CASSLGGGQGARTEAFF. DNA of the CDR3: TGTGCCAGCAGCTTGGGTGGTGGACAGGGGGCTAGGACTGAAGCTTTCTTT.

The chain couples TRBV5-6 to TRBJ2-2; 8 nucleotides line up with TRBD1. Germline V lookup: CDR1 SGHDT, CDR2 YYEEEE. This CDR3 region has 16 residues. J gave up 4 bases and V 4 bases, and 9 bases lay outside the gene matches. CDR3 in amino acids: CASSPPIQGGTGELFF. The DNA of the CDR3 is TGTGCCAGCAGCCCCCCGATACAGGGGGGCACCGGGGAGCTGTTTTTT.

This sequence joins TRBV6-5 and TRBJ1-1, with a weak D call TRBD1 (6 bases). The V and J ends lost 6 bases and 3 bases respectively, with 11 bases between them. This CDR3 has 13 residues. The germline gives CDR1 MNHEY, CDR2 SVGAGI. DNA for the CDR3: TGTGCCAGCAGGGCGCAGGGGTACACTGAAGCTTTCTTT. Its protein is CASRAQGYTEAFF.

The chain recombines TRBV7-2 with TRBJ2-7; 8 nucleotides agree with TRBD1. Germline CDR1 SGHTA, CDR2 FQGNSA. CDR3 size: 14 residues. J was trimmed by 5 bases and V by 1 base; bases with no gene match: 4. The CDR3 region has the DNA TGTGCCAGCAGCTTAGGGACAGGGTCCAACGAGCAGTACTTC. Encoded protein: CASSLGTGSNEQYF.

This clone has just a few counts. The chain couples TRBV30 to TRBJ1-6; D is undetermined. Germline V gene lookup returns CDR1 GTSNPN and CDR2 SVGIG (reference sequence). V dropped 4 bases and J dropped 14 bases, with 9 bases sitting between them. The CDR3 spans 10 residues. The chain's CDR3 is CAWKIRALHF. In DNA, the CDR3 is TGTGCCTGGAAGATACGAGCCCTCCACTTT. Drawing the rest from reference TRBV30 and TRBJ1-6, the complete variable domain is SQTIHQWPATLVQPVGSPLSLECTVEGTSNPNLYWYRQAAGRGLQLLFYSVGIGQISSEVPQNLSASRPQDRQFILSSKKLLLSDSGFYLCAWKIRALHFGNGTRLTVT.

The DNA for the CDR3 is TGTGCCAGCAGCTTACAGGGGAGGAACACTGAAGCTTTCTTT. This gives the protein CASSLQGRNTEAFF. The chain joins TRBV7-9 to TRBJ1-1, with TRBD1 as a possible D gene (6 bases). Germline CDR1 is SEHNR and CDR2 is FQNEAQ (reference sequence). The germline V and J ends were trimmed by 2 bases and 1 base, with 8 bases remaining between them. The CDR3 has 14 residues.

This chain uses TRBV29-1 with TRBJ2-7; D perhaps matches TRBD1 (5 bases). Trimming removed 7 bases at V and 5 bases at J, with 18 bases between. Germline-derived CDR1 and CDR2 are SQVTM and ANQGSEA. This CDR3 spans 13 amino acids. CDR3 sequence: CSALVVGVNEQYF. The CDR3 nucleotides read TGCAGCGCCCTGGTGGTAGGGGTGAACGAGCAGTACTTC.

The chain has TRBV9 and TRBJ1-2; TRBD1 might be the D (5 bases). The germline V and J ends were trimmed by 0 bases and 4 bases, with 7 bases remaining between them. Per germline, CDR1 SGDLS and CDR2 YYNGEE. There are 13 residues in the CDR3. The CDR3 DNA sequence: TGTGCCAGCAGCGTAGGGGGGACCTATGGCTACACCTTC. Its protein product is CASSVGGTYGYTF.

The rearrangement joins TRBV7-2 to TRBJ2-7, with D perhaps assigned TRBD1 or TRBD2 (5 bases each). The CDR3 spans 16 residues. Trimming pared 2 bases from V and 1 base from J, leaving 15 bases between. Germline CDR1 SGHTA, CDR2 FQGNSA. The CDR3 sequence: CASSLSGGDLSYEQYF. CDR3 nucleotide sequence: TGTGCCAGCAGCTTATCGGGTGGGGACCTATCCTACGAGCAGTACTTC.

The gene calls are TRBV6-1 and TRBJ1-2; 9 bases are shared with TRBD1. This CDR3 comprises 14 residues. The ends lost 2 bases at V and 4 bases at J; junction bases unmatched: 2. Germline CDR1 MNHNS, CDR2 SASEGT. The CDR3, as DNA: TGTGCCAGCAGTGAAACAGGGGGCGGCTATGGCTACACCTTC. Its protein is CASSETGGGYGYTF.

The chain recombines TRBV6-5 with TRBJ1-5, with 10 positions matching TRBD1. The CDR3 contains 15 residues. Germline-derived CDR1 and CDR2 are MNHEY and SVGAGI. V trimming: 6 bases; J trimming: 4 bases; junction bases outside the gene matches: 6. CDR3 region: CASRRQGAGNQPQHF. The CDR3 region has the DNA TGTGCCAGCAGGCGACAGGGGGCTGGTAATCAGCCCCAGCATTTT.

The chain employs TRBV12-3 or TRBV12-4 and TRBJ2-5, with D hard to call. This CDR3 spans 13 amino acids. Trimming left V 6 bases short and J 5 bases short, with 13 bases between. The CDR3 coding sequence is TGTGCCAGCAGCCCTGGCCGGTGGGAGACCCAGTACTTC. This gives the protein CASSPGRWETQYF.